The entry below gives a single T cell receptor beta chain sequence along with its context. Its specificity is not known. This record comes from a study of post-analysis software for immune sequencing data. Study conclusions and caveats: Significantly lower normalized Chao1 diversity was found in patients with multiple sclerosis relative to controls.

Built from TCR beta cDNA, the libraries had unique molecular identifiers in them. With roughly 0.85 to 11 million T cells as the source, roughly 0.5 million cDNA molecules resulted. TCRdb reprocessed the PCR reads with MiXCR, giving one entry per CDR3 protein. The table lists more than 500,000 distinct CDR3 sequences, around a third of them singletons, with around 6.1% in the top ten. Material for sequencing was blood. The source is a girl aged 2 to 17 with multiple sclerosis.

In DNA, the CDR3 is TGCGCCAGCAGCTTGGACCCCTTGAATACGCAGTATTTT. It codes for CASSLDPLNTQYF. The chain joins TRBV5-1 to TRBJ2-3; D is unresolved. The CDR3 is 13 residues long. The germline V gene has CDR1 SGHRS and CDR2 YFSETQ. V shed 0 bases and J shed 7 bases, with 9 bases lying between them.